Listed below are T cell receptor beta chains from one sample, sequenced in a study of OX40 agonist ivuxolimab in advanced cancers. Sequencing was performed with immunoSEQ multiplex PCR; in TCRdb, only in-frame clones are kept and a portion is missing. The table includes roughly 100,000 clones, around 92% detected once. Sequencing was performed on CD4+ or CD8+ T cells sorted from blood, taken in a trial of the OX40 agonist ivuxolimab. These receptors came from an adult with an advanced solid tumor such as melanoma, head and neck, liver or kidney cancer. Each CDR3 is given with its conserved first and last residue. D genes are given only for firm matches. Size tells how often a clone was seen (once, few, many) or the class of an expanded clone, and some rows leave it out.

cdr3_length,clone_size,v_call,j_call,d_call,cdr3_aa,cdr3_nt
13,-,TRBV6-6,TRBJ2-1,-,CASSYQGWNEQFF,TGTGCCAGCAGTTACCAAGGATGGAATGAGCAGTTCTTC
16,-,TRBV5-1,TRBJ2-1,TRBD1,CASSRDTGGGNNEQFF,TGCGCCAGCAGCCGGGATACAGGGGGCGGAAACAATGAGCAGTTCTTC
13,-,TRBV28,TRBJ2-7,-,CASSLAAVYEQYF,TGTGCCAGCAGTTTAGCAGCAGTATACGAGCAGTACTTC
16,-,TRBV6-1,TRBJ1-2,-,CASSERSGVINYGYTF,TGTGCCAGCAGTGAAAGGTCGGGGGTTATAAACTATGGCTACACCTTC
14,-,TRBV6-5,TRBJ1-2,TRBD1,CASSPGGGSFGYTF,TGTGCCAGCAGCCCAGGGGGGGGTTCTTTTGGCTACACCTTC
14,once,TRBV7-8,TRBJ1-5,TRBD1,CASSYRGTGQPQHF,TGTGCCAGCAGCTACAGGGGTACGGGACAGCCCCAGCATTTT
17,once,TRBV15,TRBJ1-6,-,CATSRDSGRALNSPLHF,TGTGCCACCAGCAGAGATAGCGGCAGGGCACTAAATTCACCCCTCCACTTT
13,-,TRBV11-3,TRBJ1-1,-,CASSLAGNTEVFF,TGTGCCAGCAGCTTAGCAGGGAACACTGAAGTTTTCTTT
11,few,TRBV21-1,TRBJ1-5,-,CAPLSNQPQHF,TGTGCCCCCCTCAGCAATCAGCCCCAGCATTTT
14,-,TRBV9,TRBJ1-1,-,CASSRYRENTEAFF,TGTGCCAGCAGCAGGTACCGTGAGAACACTGAAGCCTTCTTT
17,-,TRBV13,TRBJ2-3,TRBD2,CASSSPSLLAGEDTQYF,TGTGCCAGCAGCTCCCCATCCCTGCTAGCGGGGGAAGATACGCAGTATTTT
13,-,TRBV15,TRBJ1-1,-,CATSRDKNRRAFF,TGTGCCACCAGCAGAGATAAGAACAGGAGGGCTTTCTTT
14,-,TRBV27,TRBJ2-2,-,CASSSAFGSGELFF,TGTGCCAGCAGTTCCGCGTTTGGGTCCGGGGAGCTGTTTTTT
11,-,TRBV11-2,TRBJ1-2,-,CASGLAYGYTF,TGTGCCAGCGGTCTCGCATATGGCTACACCTTC
14,-,TRBV6-5,TRBJ2-1,TRBD2,CASSASGSYNEQFF,TGTGCCAGCAGCGCTAGCGGGAGTTACAATGAGCAGTTCTTC
14,-,TRBV5-1,TRBJ2-2,TRBD1,CASSRDRNTGELFF,TGCGCCAGCAGCCGGGACAGGAACACCGGGGAGCTGTTTTTT
14,-,TRBV5-1,TRBJ1-6,TRBD1,CASSLTQQGTPLHF,TGCGCCAGCAGCTTAACCCAACAGGGGACACCCCTCCACTTT
12,-,TRBV28,TRBJ1-5,-,CASSVLNQPQHF,TGTGCCAGCAGTGTACTTAATCAGCCCCAGCATTTT
12,-,TRBV15,TRBJ1-6,-,CATSRVNSPLHF,TGTGCCACCAGCAGAGTGAATTCACCCCTCCACTTT
14,-,TRBV5-6,TRBJ1-3,-,CASTLRLIGNTIYF,TGTGCCAGCACCCTCCGACTTATTGGAAACACCATATATTTT
13,-,TRBV6-1,TRBJ1-5,TRBD1,CASTPDRGQPQHF,TGTGCCAGCACCCCGGACAGGGGTCAGCCCCAGCATTTT
12,-,TRBV2,TRBJ1-2,-,CASDESVYGYTF,TGTGCCAGCGACGAGTCCGTCTATGGCTACACCTTC
16,-,TRBV7-8,TRBJ1-3,-,CASSLVVWDSGNTIYF,TGTGCCAGCAGCTTAGTAGTTTGGGACTCTGGAAACACCATATATTTT
15,-,TRBV10-3,TRBJ1-2,TRBD1,CAISPWTGGRDGYTF,TGTGCCATCAGTCCGTGGACAGGGGGTAGAGATGGCTACACCTTC
14,-,TRBV6-1,TRBJ1-6,TRBD1,CASLTGGLRSPLHF,TGTGCCAGCCTAACAGGGGGATTAAGATCACCCCTCCACTTT
14,-,TRBV2,TRBJ1-2,-,CASRIQGLRDGYTF,TGTGCCAGCAGGATCCAGGGCCTGAGGGATGGCTACACCTTC
16,-,TRBV18,TRBJ1-2,TRBD1,CASSPPGTGSNYGYTF,TGTGCCAGCTCACCACCCGGGACAGGGTCTAACTATGGCTACACCTTC
13,-,TRBV5-6,TRBJ2-2,-,CASSLDTAGELFF,TGTGCCAGCAGCTTGGATACCGCCGGGGAGCTGTTTTTT
15,-,TRBV6-5,TRBJ2-5,-,CASSYNWDPAETQYF,TGTGCCAGCAGCTATAATTGGGACCCCGCAGAGACCCAGTACTTC
14,-,TRBV30,TRBJ1-5,-,CAWSQQLSNQPQHF,TGTGCCTGGAGTCAACAGTTGAGCAATCAGCCCCAGCATTTT
13,-,TRBV30,TRBJ1-5,-,CAWSVQDNQPQHF,TGTGCCTGGAGTGTACAGGATAATCAGCCCCAGCATTTT
15,-,TRBV6-1,TRBJ1-4,TRBD1,CASRPAWDRDEKLFF,TGTGCCAGCAGGCCGGCTTGGGACAGGGATGAAAAACTGTTTTTT
13,-,TRBV28,TRBJ1-1,TRBD1,CASHYYRGYRAFF,TGTGCCAGCCATTACTACAGGGGGTATAGAGCTTTCTTT
15,-,TRBV6-4,TRBJ1-6,-,CASSVEGGYNSPLHF,TGTGCCAGCTCCGTAGAGGGAGGTTATAATTCACCCCTCCACTTT
14,-,TRBV29-1,TRBJ2-3,-,CSVTGTFSTDTQYF,TGCAGCGTCACCGGGACGTTTAGCACAGATACGCAGTATTTT
16,-,TRBV6-1,TRBJ1-1,TRBD1,CASSGGGAALNTEAFF,TGTGCCAGCAGTGGAGGGGGCGCAGCGTTGAACACTGAAGCTTTCTTT
16,-,TRBV5-6,TRBJ2-1,-,CASSSGGLKGYNEQFF,TGTGCCAGCAGCTCCGGGGGCCTTAAGGGCTACAATGAGCAGTTCTTC
15,-,TRBV21-1,TRBJ1-2,-,CASDSSRQGDYGYTF,TGTGCCAGCGATTCCTCTCGACAGGGGGACTATGGCTACACCTTC
11,-,TRBV29-1,TRBJ2-1,TRBD2,CSFTRGDEQFF,TGCAGCTTCACCCGGGGGGATGAGCAGTTCTTC
15,-,TRBV28,TRBJ1-4,-,CASSFLNGGNEKLFF,TGTGCCAGCAGTTTCCTGAACGGCGGGAATGAAAAACTGTTTTTT
14,-,TRBV4-1,TRBJ2-1,-,CASSQEAEYNEQFF,TGCGCCAGCAGCCAAGAAGCGGAATACAATGAGCAGTTCTTC
15,once,TRBV28,TRBJ1-5,-,CASSMASGGNQPQHF,TGTGCCAGCAGTATGGCCTCGGGAGGCAATCAGCCCCAGCATTTT
13,-,TRBV6-5,TRBJ2-1,TRBD1,CASRRQGGNEQFF,TGTGCCAGCAGAAGACAGGGGGGAAATGAGCAGTTCTTC
12,-,TRBV7-3,TRBJ1-5,-,CASSPLPQPQHF,TGTGCCAGCAGCCCCCTCCCTCAGCCCCAGCATTTT
15,-,TRBV5-1,TRBJ2-3,TRBD2,CASSDAGGDTDTQYF,TGCGCCAGCAGCGATGCGGGAGGGGACACAGATACGCAGTATTTT
15,-,TRBV7-6,TRBJ1-4,-,CASSLTGRGDEKLFF,TGTGCCAGCAGCTTAACGGGGAGAGGGGACGAAAAACTGTTTTTT
15,-,TRBV9,TRBJ2-1,TRBD2,CASSLRSGGGAEQFF,TGTGCCAGCAGCCTTAGGAGCGGGGGTGGGGCTGAGCAGTTCTTC
18,-,TRBV9,TRBJ2-2,-,CASSVGLLGLGDTGELFF,TGTGCCAGCAGCGTAGGCCTTCTGGGGCTGGGGGATACCGGGGAGCTGTTTTTT
14,-,TRBV25-1,TRBJ1-6,-,CASRPSSYNSPLHF,TGTGCCAGCAGGCCGAGCTCCTATAATTCACCCCTCCACTTT
14,-,TRBV7-9,TRBJ1-5,-,CASSLAGGGQPQHF,TGTGCCAGCAGCTTAGCCGGGGGCGGGCAGCCCCAGCATTTT
16,-,TRBV5-1,TRBJ2-5,TRBD1,CASSGGTGGYQETQYF,TGCGCCAGCAGCGGAGGGACAGGGGGCTACCAAGAGACCCAGTACTTC
15,-,TRBV14,TRBJ2-3,-,CASSQTKGGWGTQYF,TGTGCCAGCAGCCAAACCAAAGGGGGTTGGGGTACGCAGTATTTT
13,-,TRBV9,TRBJ1-6,-,CASSVDRGSPLHF,TGTGCCAGCAGCGTAGACCGGGGTTCACCCCTCCACTTT
15,few,TRBV6-1,TRBJ2-3,-,CASSEWAVNTDTQYF,TGTGCCAGCAGTGAATGGGCAGTCAACACAGATACGCAGTATTTT
15,few,TRBV28,TRBJ2-1,TRBD2,CASGRGRSSYNEQFF,TGTGCCAGCGGACGCGGGAGGAGCTCCTACAATGAGCAGTTCTTC
12,-,TRBV4-2,TRBJ2-3,-,CASSYSTDTQYF,TGTGCCAGCAGTTATAGCACAGATACGCAGTATTTT